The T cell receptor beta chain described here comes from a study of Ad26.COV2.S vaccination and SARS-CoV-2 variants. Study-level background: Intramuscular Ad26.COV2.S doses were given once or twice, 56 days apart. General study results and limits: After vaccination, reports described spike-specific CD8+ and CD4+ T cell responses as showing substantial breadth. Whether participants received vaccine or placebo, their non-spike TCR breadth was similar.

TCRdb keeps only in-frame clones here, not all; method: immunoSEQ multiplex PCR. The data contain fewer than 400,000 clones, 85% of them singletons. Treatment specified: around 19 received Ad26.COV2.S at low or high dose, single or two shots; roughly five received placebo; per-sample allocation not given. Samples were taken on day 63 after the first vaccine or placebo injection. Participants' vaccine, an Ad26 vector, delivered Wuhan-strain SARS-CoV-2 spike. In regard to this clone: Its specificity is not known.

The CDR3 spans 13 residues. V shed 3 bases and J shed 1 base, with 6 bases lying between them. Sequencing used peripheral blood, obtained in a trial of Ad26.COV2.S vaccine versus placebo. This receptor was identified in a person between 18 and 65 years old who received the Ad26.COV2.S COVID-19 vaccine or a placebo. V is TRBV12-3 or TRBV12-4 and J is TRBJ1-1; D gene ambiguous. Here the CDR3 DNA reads TGTGCCAGCAGTTTCAAAAGGAACACTGAAGCTTTCTTT. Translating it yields CASSFKRNTEAFF.